The T cell receptor beta chain described here comes from a study of shared clonotypes between healthy human individuals. The CDR3 length is 16 residues. CDR1 is MDHEN and CDR2 is SYDVKM in the germline V gene. V lost 7 bases and J lost 5; bases outside the gene matches: 8. Study conclusions and caveats: Blood alone was sampled, and tissue repertoires likely differ.

Execution of the assay was at deep level. How the authors handled the data: ImmunoSEQ yielded junction-only sequences lacking quality scores, so filtering differed. Sequencing used immunoSEQ multiplex PCR; TCRdb keeps in-frame clones, though not all of them. That table gives V, J and clone size, and the DNA gave D and trimming. The repertoire includes around 690,000 clones, 90% of them detected once, and 34% sits in the top ten. On this clone itself: Its antigen is currently unknown.

This sequence was found in a man aged 18 to 35 in good health. Some clones in this sample may be carry-over from other donors' samples. The sequencing input was memory CD8+ T cells from PBMCs. The sample's subset: CD45RO+ cells pooled with CCR7-negative TemRA cells. V and J are TRBV28 and TRBJ2-2; 12 bases are a match to TRBD2. The chain's CDR3 is CASTRLAGDLTGELFF. In nucleotides, the CDR3 is TGTGCCAGCACCAGACTAGCGGGAGACCTAACCGGGGAGCTGTTTTTT.